This T cell receptor (beta chain) was obtained from a study of control samples from healthy donors and cancer patients. Germline-derived CDR1 and CDR2 are KGHSH and LQKENI. Trimming shortened V by 3 bases and J by 2 bases, and 17 bases separated the two germline ends. There are 18 residues in the CDR3. Data came from immunoSEQ multiplex PCR; TCRdb stores just in-frame clones and leaves some out. The sample lists under 75,000 clones, over 75% seen once, with over 1% in the top ten. The rearrangement links TRBV18 to TRBJ2-6; D not resolved. Specimen: PBMCs. This receptor was taken from a woman between 45 and 60 years old with colorectal cancer. CDR3 residues: CASSPTIGDAPGANVLTF. The CDR3 DNA is TGTGCCAGCTCACCTACCATTGGAGACGCACCTGGGGCCAACGTCCTGACTTTC. The entire variable domain, with the rest obtained from reference TRBV18 and TRBJ2-6, is as follows: NAGVMQNPRHLVRRRGQEARLRCSPMKGHSHVYWYRQLPEEGLKFMVYLQKENIIDESGMPKERFSAEFPKEGPSILRIQQVVRGDSAAYFCASSPTIGDAPGANVLTFGAGSRLTVL.